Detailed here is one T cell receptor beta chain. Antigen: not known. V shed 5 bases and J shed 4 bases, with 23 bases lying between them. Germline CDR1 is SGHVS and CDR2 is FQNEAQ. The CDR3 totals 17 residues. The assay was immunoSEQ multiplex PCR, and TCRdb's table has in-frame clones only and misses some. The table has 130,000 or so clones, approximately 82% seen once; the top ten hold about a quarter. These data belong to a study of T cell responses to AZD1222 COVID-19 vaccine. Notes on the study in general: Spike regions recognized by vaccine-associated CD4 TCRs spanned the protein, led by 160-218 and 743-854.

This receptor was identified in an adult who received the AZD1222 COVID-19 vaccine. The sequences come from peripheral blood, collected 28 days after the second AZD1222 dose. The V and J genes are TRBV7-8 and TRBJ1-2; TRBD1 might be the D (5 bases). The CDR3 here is CASSQAGEVSLLYGYTF. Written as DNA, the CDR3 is TGTGCCAGCAGCCAGGCGGGGGAAGTCAGCTTACTCTATGGCTACACCTTC.